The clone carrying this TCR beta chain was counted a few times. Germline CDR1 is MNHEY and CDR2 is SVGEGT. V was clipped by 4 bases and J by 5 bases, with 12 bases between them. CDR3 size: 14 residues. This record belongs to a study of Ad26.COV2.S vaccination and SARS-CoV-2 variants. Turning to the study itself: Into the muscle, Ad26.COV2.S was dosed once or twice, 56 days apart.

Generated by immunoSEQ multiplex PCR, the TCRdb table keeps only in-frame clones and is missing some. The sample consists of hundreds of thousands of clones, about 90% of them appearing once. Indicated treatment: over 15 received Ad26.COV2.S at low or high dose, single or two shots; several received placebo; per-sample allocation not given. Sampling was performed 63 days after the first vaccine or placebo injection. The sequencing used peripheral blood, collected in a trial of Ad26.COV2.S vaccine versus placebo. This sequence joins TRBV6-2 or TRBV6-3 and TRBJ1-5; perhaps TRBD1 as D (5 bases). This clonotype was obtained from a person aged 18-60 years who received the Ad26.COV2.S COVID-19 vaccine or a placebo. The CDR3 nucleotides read TGTGCCAGCAGTTTCGGGGGAGGGGATCAGCCCCAGCATTTT. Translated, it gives CASSFGGGDQPQHF.